Listed below are T cell receptor beta chains from one sample, sequenced in a study of siplizumab effects on memory and regulatory T cells. TCRdb keeps only in-frame clones here, not all; method: immunoSEQ multiplex PCR. This sample has 99,000 or so clones, with about 93% found just once. The material sequenced was Tregs sorted from blood. The source of these receptors is a human donor in good health. The CDR3 runs from the conserved cysteine through the conserved F or W. The order of the fields is J gene, D gene, V gene, clone size, CDR3 protein. A D gene is named only where the DNA matches it firmly. Not every row has a clone size; where given, it reads once, few, many or a size class.

J gene: TRBJ2-7; D gene: TRBD1; V gene: TRBV7-8; clone size: .; CDR3 protein: CASSLSVTGAYEQYF
J gene: TRBJ2-5; D gene: TRBD2; V gene: TRBV18; clone size: once; CDR3 protein: CASSPPSGRGETQYF
J gene: TRBJ1-6; D gene: .; V gene: TRBV5-6; clone size: .; CDR3 protein: CASSSNSPLHF
J gene: TRBJ1-3; D gene: TRBD1; V gene: TRBV5-1; clone size: .; CDR3 protein: CASSFEAGTGVGRTIYF
J gene: TRBJ2-3; D gene: .; V gene: TRBV11-3; clone size: .; CDR3 protein: CASSVFGGPTDTQYF
J gene: TRBJ1-6; D gene: TRBD1; V gene: TRBV27; clone size: once; CDR3 protein: CASSSHRTGQPNSPLHF
J gene: TRBJ1-1; D gene: TRBD1; V gene: TRBV5-1; clone size: .; CDR3 protein: CASSLNTGAYTEAFF
J gene: TRBJ1-2; D gene: .; V gene: TRBV10-2; clone size: .; CDR3 protein: CASQTGNYGYTF
J gene: TRBJ2-7; D gene: .; V gene: TRBV27; clone size: .; CDR3 protein: CASGGGRPSSYEQYF
J gene: TRBJ2-3; D gene: .; V gene: TRBV5-1; clone size: .; CDR3 protein: CASSLVGTDTQYF
J gene: TRBJ2-5; D gene: TRBD2; V gene: TRBV6-1; clone size: .; CDR3 protein: CASDQRGGRETQYF
J gene: TRBJ2-7; D gene: TRBD2; V gene: TRBV30; clone size: medium-sized; CDR3 protein: CAWSPLGLASSYEQYF
J gene: TRBJ1-2; D gene: .; V gene: TRBV5-8; clone size: .; CDR3 protein: CASSWIRVGGGYTF
J gene: TRBJ2-1; D gene: .; V gene: TRBV29-1; clone size: .; CDR3 protein: CSVGSAGGEQFF
J gene: TRBJ1-1; D gene: .; V gene: TRBV5-1; clone size: .; CDR3 protein: CASSLGGLNTEAFF